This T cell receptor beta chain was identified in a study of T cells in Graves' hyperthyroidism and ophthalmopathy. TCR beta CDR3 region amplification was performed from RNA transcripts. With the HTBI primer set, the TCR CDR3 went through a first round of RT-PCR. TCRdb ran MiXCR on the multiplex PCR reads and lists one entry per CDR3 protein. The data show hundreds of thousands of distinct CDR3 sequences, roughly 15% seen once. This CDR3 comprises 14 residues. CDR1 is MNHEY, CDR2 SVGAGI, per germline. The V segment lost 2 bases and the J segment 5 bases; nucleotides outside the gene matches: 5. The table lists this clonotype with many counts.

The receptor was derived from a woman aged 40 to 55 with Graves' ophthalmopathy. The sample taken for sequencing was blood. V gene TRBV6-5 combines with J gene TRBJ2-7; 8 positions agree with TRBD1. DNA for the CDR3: TGTGCCAGCAGTTACGCCAGGGGGCCCCACGAGCAGTACTTC. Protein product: CASSYARGPHEQYF.